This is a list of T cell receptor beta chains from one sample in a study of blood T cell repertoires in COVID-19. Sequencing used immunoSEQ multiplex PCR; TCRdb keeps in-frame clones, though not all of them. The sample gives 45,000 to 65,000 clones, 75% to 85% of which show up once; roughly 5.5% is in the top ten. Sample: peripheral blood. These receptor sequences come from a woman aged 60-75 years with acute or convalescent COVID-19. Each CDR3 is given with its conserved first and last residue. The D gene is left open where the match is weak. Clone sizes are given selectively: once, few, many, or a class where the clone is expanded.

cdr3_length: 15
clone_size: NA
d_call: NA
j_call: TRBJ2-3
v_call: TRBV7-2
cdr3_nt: TGTGCCAGCAGCTTAGATGGGGCTAGCACAGATACGCAGTATTTT
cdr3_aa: CASSLDGASTDTQYF

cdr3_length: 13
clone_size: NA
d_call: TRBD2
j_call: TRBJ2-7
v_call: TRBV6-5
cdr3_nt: TGTGCCAGCATTTCCCCCGGCGGGGGAGAGCAGTACTTC
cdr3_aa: CASISPGGGEQYF

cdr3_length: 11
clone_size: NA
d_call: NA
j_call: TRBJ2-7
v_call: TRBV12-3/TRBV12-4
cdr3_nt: TGTGCCAGCAGACAGTCCAACGAGCAGTACTTC
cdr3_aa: CASRQSNEQYF

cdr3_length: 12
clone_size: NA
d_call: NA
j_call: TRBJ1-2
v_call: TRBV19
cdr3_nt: TGTGCCAGTAGTCCCCAGGGCTATGGCTACACCTTC
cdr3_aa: CASSPQGYGYTF

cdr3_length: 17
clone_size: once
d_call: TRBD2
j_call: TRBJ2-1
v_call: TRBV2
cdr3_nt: TGTGCCAGCAGGGGGATTACTAGCGGGAGCTCCTACAATGAGCAGTTCTTC
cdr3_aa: CASRGITSGSSYNEQFF

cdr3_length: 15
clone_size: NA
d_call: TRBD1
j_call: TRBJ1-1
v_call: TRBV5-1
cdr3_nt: TGCGCCAGCAGCGTGACAGGGGGCTCGAACACTGAAGCTTTCTTT
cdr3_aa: CASSVTGGSNTEAFF

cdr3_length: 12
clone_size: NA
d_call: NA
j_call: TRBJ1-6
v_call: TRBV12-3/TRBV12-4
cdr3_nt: TGTGCCAGCAGTTTGCGGAATTCACCCCTCCACTTT
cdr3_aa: CASSLRNSPLHF

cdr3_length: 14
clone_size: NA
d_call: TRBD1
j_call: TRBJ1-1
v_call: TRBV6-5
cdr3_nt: TGTGCCACCTCAGAGGGACAGAAGAACACTGAAGCTTTCTTT
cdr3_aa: CATSEGQKNTEAFF

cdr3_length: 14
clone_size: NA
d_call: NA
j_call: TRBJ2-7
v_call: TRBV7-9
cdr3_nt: TGTGCCAGCAGCTTAGGTGGCAGGGGCTACGAGCAGTACTTC
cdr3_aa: CASSLGGRGYEQYF

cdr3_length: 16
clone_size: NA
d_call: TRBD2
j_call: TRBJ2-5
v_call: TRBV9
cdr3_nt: TGTGCCAGCAGCGTAAGGCCTAGCGGGGGGAAAGAGACCCAGTACTTC
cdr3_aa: CASSVRPSGGKETQYF

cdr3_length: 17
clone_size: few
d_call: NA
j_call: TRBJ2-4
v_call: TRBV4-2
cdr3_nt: TGTGCCAGCAGCCAAGATCCCCCAGGTTCCAACAAAAACATTCAGTACTTC
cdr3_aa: CASSQDPPGSNKNIQYF

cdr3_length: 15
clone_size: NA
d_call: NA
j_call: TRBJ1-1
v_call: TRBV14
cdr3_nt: TGTGCCAGCAGCCAAGGACGGGTCCCGAACACTGAAGCTTTCTTT
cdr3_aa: CASSQGRVPNTEAFF

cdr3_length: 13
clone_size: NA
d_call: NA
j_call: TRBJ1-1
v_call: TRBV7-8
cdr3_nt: TGTGCCAGCAGCTTAAGGCAGGACATGGGGGCTTTCTTT
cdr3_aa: CASSLRQDMGAFF

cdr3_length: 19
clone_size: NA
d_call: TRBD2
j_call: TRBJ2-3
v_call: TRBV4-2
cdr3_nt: TGTGCCAGCAGCCGCACTGGACTAGCGGGAGATGGAGGCACAGATACGCAGTATTTT
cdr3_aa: CASSRTGLAGDGGTDTQYF

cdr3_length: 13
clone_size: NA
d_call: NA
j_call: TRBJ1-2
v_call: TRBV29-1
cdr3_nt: TGCAGCGTTGATTTAGCAAACAGGGATGGCTACACCTTC
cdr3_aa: CSVDLANRDGYTF

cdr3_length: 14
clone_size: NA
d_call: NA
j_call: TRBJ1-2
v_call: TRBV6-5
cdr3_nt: TGTGCCAGCGGCCTTTCCGGGACTGAGTATGGCTACACCTTC
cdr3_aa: CASGLSGTEYGYTF

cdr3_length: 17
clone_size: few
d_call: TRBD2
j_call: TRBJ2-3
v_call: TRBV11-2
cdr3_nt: TGTGCCAGCAGCTTTGGCGGAAGCGGGGGCTACACAGATACGCAGTATTTT
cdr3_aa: CASSFGGSGGYTDTQYF

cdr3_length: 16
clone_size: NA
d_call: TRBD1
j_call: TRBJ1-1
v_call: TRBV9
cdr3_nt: TGTGCCAGCAGCGTAGGTCTCCCCGGGACAGGCGTTGAAGCTTTCTTT
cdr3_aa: CASSVGLPGTGVEAFF